This TCR beta chain was sequenced for a study of beta chain features in type 1 diabetes. About the research overall: Patients did not differ from healthy donors in age, gender or cell yield.

Study-wide results and limits: Shorter TCRB CDR3s, moderately but significantly so, marked every one of the four CD4+ subsets in Type 1 diabetes patients.

Reverse transcription of all isolated RNA meant that expressed TCRB transcripts were sequenced. Method: immunoSEQ multiplex PCR; TCRdb's copy keeps in-frame clones and lacks some. Among some 900,000 clones listed, 17% were seen once. Notes on this clone: Its specificity is unknown.

This CDR3 spans 14 amino acids. The germline V gene has CDR1 SGHTA and CDR2 FQGNSA. With 2 bases removed from V and 5 bases from J, the gap between germline ends came to 12 bases. The source material was naive CD4+ T cells from blood. This clonotype was obtained from a young woman in good health. This chain uses TRBV7-2 with TRBJ2-5, with D possibly matching TRBD1 (5 bases). The DNA for the CDR3 is TGTGCCAGCAGCTTAATTTCAGGGTCGGAGACCCAGTACTTC. Translated: CASSLISGSETQYF.